Listed here are 16 T cell receptor beta chains from one sample, sequenced in a study of metastatic and nonmetastatic thyroid tumors. Thyroid surgery took place with no prior treatment in any patient. TCRdb re-clonotyped the PCR reads through MiXCR. This sample has about 20,000 clones; 31% occur once, and the top ten carry 13% to 15%. The material sequenced was blood. The source is a female donor with papillary thyroid cancer or a benign thyroid nodule (not recorded which). Some clones in this sample may be carry-over from other donors' samples.

This clone was detected ten times or more. The chain recombines TRBV20-1 with TRBJ2-5; D is unresolved. Trimming pared 3 bases from V and 4 bases from J, leaving 12 bases between. The CDR3 covers 13 residues. Looked up from germline, CDR1 is DFQATT and CDR2 is SNEGSKA (reference sequence). CDR3 residues: CSARLIDRETQYF. The CDR3 DNA reads TGCAGTGCTAGGTTAATAGATAGAGAGACCCAGTACTTC.

The J gene is TRBJ1-3, the V gene TRBV9; D is unresolved. Trimming removed 5 bases from V and 4 bases from J, with 13 bases in between. CDR1 and CDR2 (germline): SGDLS, YYNGEE. The CDR3 is made up of 14 amino acids. The CDR3: CASRADRSGNTIYF. CDR3 nucleotide sequence: TGTGCCAGCAGGGCAGACCGATCAGGAAACACCATATATTTT.

Many counts were recorded for this clone. V usage is TRBV3-1 and J usage is TRBJ2-1; D is possibly TRBD2 (6 bases). The CDR3 has 16 amino acids. Trimming stripped 4 bases from V and 0 bases from J, with 13 bases between. CDR1 LGHDT and CDR2 YNNKEL come from the germline V gene (reference sequence). DNA of the CDR3: TGTGCCAGCAGCCCTACCCGGGGGAGCTCCTACAATGAGCAGTTCTTC. It yields the protein CASSPTRGSSYNEQFF.

This clone has at least ten counts. This sequence joins TRBV20-1 and TRBJ2-3, with 12 nucleotides matching TRBD2. From germline, CDR1 is DFQATT and CDR2 SNEGSKA (reference sequence). Germline trimming cut 2 bases from V and 4 bases from J; bases unmatched to any gene: 1. CDR3 length: 14 amino acids. The CDR3 here is CSARLAGGPDTQYF. CDR3 bases: TGCAGTGCTAGACTAGCGGGGGGGCCAGATACGCAGTATTTT.

The chain has TRBV5-1 and TRBJ2-1; TRBD2 might be the D (5 bases). The V and J ends lost 0 bases and 6 bases respectively, with 16 bases between them. Germline V CDR1 and CDR2: SGHRS, YFSETQ. The CDR3 runs to 16 residues. CDR3 bases: TGCGCCAGCAGCTTGGGAATCGTGAGGGATGTCAATGAGCAGTTCTTC. It encodes CASSLGIVRDVNEQFF.

The chain couples TRBV4-2 to TRBJ1-2; D remains unclear. CDR1 and CDR2 (germline): LGHNA, YNFKEQ. Trimming stripped 2 bases from V and 8 bases from J, with 9 bases between. There are 12 residues in the CDR3. CDR3 amino acids: CASSQRVWGYTF. CDR3 coding DNA: TGTGCCAGCAGCCAAAGGGTTTGGGGCTACACCTTC.

The table lists this clone with a count of one. V and J are TRBV7-2 and TRBJ2-3; 12 bases match TRBD2. CDR1 is SGHTA and CDR2 is FQGNSA in the germline V gene. The CDR3 spans 16 residues. V dropped 0 bases and J dropped 3; count of bases not matched to a gene: 1. The CDR3 sequence is CASSLAGTSGTDTQYF. DNA for the CDR3: TGTGCCAGCAGCTTAGCTGGGACTAGCGGGACAGATACGCAGTATTTT.

In this sample, this clone turned up many times. V gene TRBV5-6 combines with J gene TRBJ2-5; 7 positions agree with TRBD2. Germline values: CDR1 SGHDT, CDR2 YYEEEE. After removal of 0 bases from V and 4 bases from J, the junction contained 3 bases not matched to a gene. The CDR3 runs to 14 residues. CDR3 sequence (DNA): TGTGCCAGCAGCTTGGGACTAGCTGCAGAGACCCAGTACTTC. Protein: CASSLGLAAETQYF.

This chain joins TRBV20-1 and TRBJ2-7, with TRBD1 identical over 10 bases. CDR3 size: 15 residues. V trimming: 1 base; J trimming: 3 bases; junction bases outside the gene matches: 6. Germline values: CDR1 DFQATT, CDR2 SNEGSKA (reference sequence). The CDR3 nucleotides are TGCAGTGCTAGAGGGACAGGGGGATTTATCTACGAGCAGTACTTC. It specifies CSARGTGGFIYEQYF.

CDR3 sequence: CASSSFSGANVLTF. The CDR3 DNA reads as TGTGCCAGTAGTAGTTTCTCTGGGGCCAACGTCCTGACTTTC. This rearrangement joins TRBV19 to TRBJ2-6; no clear D. V lost 4 bases, J lost 0 bases, and 4 bases lay in between. Germline loops: CDR1 LNHDA, CDR2 SQIVND (reference sequence). This CDR3 is 14 amino acids long.

The V gene is TRBV30, the J gene TRBJ1-2; D is perhaps TRBD1 (6 bases). The V gene lost 0 bases and the J gene lost 9 bases, with 14 bases spanning the gap. CDR3 size: 13 residues. Germline V gene data show CDR1 as GTSNPN and CDR2 as SVGIG (reference sequence). As DNA, the CDR3 is TGTGCCTGGAGTGTACTCCCGGGGGGGCGCTACACCTTC. Translated, it gives CAWSVLPGGRYTF.

The genes are TRBV20-1 and TRBJ1-6, with 7 bases fitting TRBD1. Germline loops: CDR1 DFQATT, CDR2 SNEGSKA (reference sequence). The ends lost 8 bases at V and 9 bases at J; junction bases unmatched: 16. The CDR3 totals 15 residues. The CDR3 reads CSSPRRQGGGSPLHF. The CDR3 DNA is TGCAGTTCTCCTCGTAGACAGGGAGGGGGTTCACCCCTCCACTTT.

V and J are TRBV5-1 and TRBJ1-1; perhaps TRBD1 as D (6 bases). The CDR3 has 15 amino acids. Germline V CDR1 and CDR2: SGHRS, YFSETQ. Trimming cost V 0 bases and J 0 bases, with 9 bases left between them. CDR3 sequence (DNA): TGCGCCAGCAGCTTGGGGTGGGGGCTGAACACTGAAGCTTTCTTT. Translated, it gives CASSLGWGLNTEAFF.

The table lists this clone with a few counts. V gene TRBV6-1 combines with J gene TRBJ2-3; tentatively, D is TRBD2 (5 bases). This CDR3 is 15 amino acids long. V lost 7 bases to trimming and J lost 2 bases, with 16 bases between them. Germline lookup yields CDR1 MNHNS and CDR2 SASEGT. The CDR3 is CASNPEKRPTDTQYF. CDR3 coding DNA: TGTGCCAGCAACCCCGAAAAGCGGCCCACAGATACGCAGTATTTT.

This clone has a count of ten or more. The sample has other DNA sequences that encode this CDR3 too. CDR3 region: CAISDPLAGGPPGELFF. CDR3 coding DNA: TGTGCCATCAGTGATCCTCTGGCGGGGGGGCCCCCGGGGGAGCTGTTTTTT. The chain employs TRBV10-3 and TRBJ2-2, with 9 positions matching TRBD2. V lost 3 bases, J lost 8 bases, and 13 bases stayed unmatched. The CDR3 is 17 residues long. Germline-derived CDR1 and CDR2 are ENHRY and SYGVKD.

In its sample, this clone is medium-sized. As DNA, the CDR3 is TGTGCCAGCAGTACACCCTCTGGGGCCAACGTCCTGACTTTC. This encodes CASSTPSGANVLTF. V usage is TRBV2 and J usage is TRBJ2-6; D unresolved. CDR3 length: 14 amino acids. V was shortened by 5 bases and J by 0 bases, with 5 bases between the two germline ends. Germline CDR1 is SNHLY and CDR2 is FYNNEI.